This is a list of T cell receptor beta chains from one sample in a study of STAT5B mutations in CD4+ large granular lymphocyte leukemia. The table came from immunoSEQ multiplex PCR; TCRdb's copy has only in-frame clones and leaves some out. The sample has about 36,000 clones; over 70% are singletons. Sequenced input: CD4+ T cells from blood buffy coats. All receptors derive from a human donor in good health. CDR3s include the opening cysteine and the closing phenylalanine or tryptophan. The order of the fields is V gene, D gene, clone size, J gene, CDR3 DNA, CDR3 protein. The D gene is left open where the match is weak. The size of a clone is reported for some rows only, either as once, few or many, or as a class for expanded clones.

v_call: TRBV4-2; d_call: .; clone_size: .; j_call: TRBJ1-1; cdr3_nt: TGTGCCAGCAGCCAAGACCGGGCTTTCTTT; cdr3_aa: CASSQDRAFF
v_call: TRBV6-4; d_call: TRBD2; clone_size: .; j_call: TRBJ2-1; cdr3_nt: TGTGCCAGCAGTGACGGACCGGGGGGCTACAATGAGCAGTTCTTC; cdr3_aa: CASSDGPGGYNEQFF
v_call: TRBV18; d_call: .; clone_size: .; j_call: TRBJ1-2; cdr3_nt: TGTGCCAGCTCACAAACAGACCTCTATGGCTACACCTTC; cdr3_aa: CASSQTDLYGYTF
v_call: TRBV7-9; d_call: .; clone_size: .; j_call: TRBJ2-2; cdr3_nt: TGTGCCAGCAGGGTCGAAACGAACACCGGGGAGCTGTTTTTT; cdr3_aa: CASRVETNTGELFF
v_call: TRBV27; d_call: TRBD1; clone_size: .; j_call: TRBJ2-6; cdr3_nt: TGTGCCAGCAGTTTGGACAGGGGGTGGGGGGCCAACGTCCTGACTTTC; cdr3_aa: CASSLDRGWGANVLTF
v_call: TRBV5-6; d_call: .; clone_size: .; j_call: TRBJ2-1; cdr3_nt: TGTGCCAGCAGCTTGGAAGGCAGAACCTCCTACAATGAGCAGTTCTTC; cdr3_aa: CASSLEGRTSYNEQFF
v_call: TRBV7-6; d_call: .; clone_size: few; j_call: TRBJ1-1; cdr3_nt: TGTGCCAGCAGCTCACAGCCGAACACTGAAGCTTTCTTT; cdr3_aa: CASSSQPNTEAFF
v_call: TRBV6-5; d_call: .; clone_size: .; j_call: TRBJ1-4; cdr3_nt: TGTGCCAGCGGAGCTAGGTATAATGAAAAACTGTTTTTT; cdr3_aa: CASGARYNEKLFF
v_call: TRBV6-1; d_call: TRBD2; clone_size: few; j_call: TRBJ2-4; cdr3_nt: TGTGCCAGCAGTGAATTGCGGGGGGGCCAATCCCAGCGAGTCATTCAGTACTTC; cdr3_aa: CASSELRGGQSQRVIQYF
v_call: TRBV20-1; d_call: .; clone_size: .; j_call: TRBJ2-3; cdr3_nt: TGCAGTGTTGGGTGGGATACGCAGTATTTT; cdr3_aa: CSVGWDTQYF
v_call: TRBV6-5; d_call: .; clone_size: few; j_call: TRBJ1-2; cdr3_nt: TGTGCCAGCAGTCCGGGGGACTATGGCTACACCTTC; cdr3_aa: CASSPGDYGYTF
v_call: TRBV10-3; d_call: TRBD1; clone_size: once; j_call: TRBJ1-6; cdr3_nt: TGTGCCATCAGTGAGTCGAGGCAGGGGGATTCACCCCTCCACTTT; cdr3_aa: CAISESRQGDSPLHF
v_call: TRBV2; d_call: .; clone_size: .; j_call: TRBJ1-4; cdr3_nt: TGTGCCAGCAGTGAGATTGCAGGAAATGAAAAACTGTTTTTT; cdr3_aa: CASSEIAGNEKLFF
v_call: TRBV7-2; d_call: TRBD2; clone_size: .; j_call: TRBJ2-1; cdr3_nt: TGTGCCAGCAGCTTAGACGGGACTAGGGTTTCCAATGAGCAGTTCTTC; cdr3_aa: CASSLDGTRVSNEQFF
v_call: TRBV18; d_call: .; clone_size: .; j_call: TRBJ2-2; cdr3_nt: TGTGCCAGCTCACCACGGGGTGCCGGGGAGCTGTTTTTT; cdr3_aa: CASSPRGAGELFF
v_call: TRBV7-3; d_call: TRBD2; clone_size: .; j_call: TRBJ2-1; cdr3_nt: TGTGCCAGCAGCTCCCGGACTAGCGGGAGAAGGGATGAGCAGTTCTTC; cdr3_aa: CASSSRTSGRRDEQFF
v_call: TRBV6-5; d_call: .; clone_size: .; j_call: TRBJ1-1; cdr3_nt: TGTGCCAGCAGTTCTGCCGGGACACCGCGCACTGAAGCTTTCTTT; cdr3_aa: CASSSAGTPRTEAFF
v_call: TRBV25-1; d_call: .; clone_size: .; j_call: TRBJ2-3; cdr3_nt: TGTGCCAGCAGTAACCCAAGGACAGATACGCAGTATTTT; cdr3_aa: CASSNPRTDTQYF
v_call: TRBV6-1; d_call: .; clone_size: .; j_call: TRBJ2-1; cdr3_nt: TGTGCCAGCAGTGAAGGAGGACGGGGGGAGCAGTTCTTC; cdr3_aa: CASSEGGRGEQFF
v_call: TRBV18; d_call: .; clone_size: .; j_call: TRBJ1-1; cdr3_nt: TGTGCCAGCTCACCGACAGTGAACACTGAAGCTTTCTTT; cdr3_aa: CASSPTVNTEAFF
v_call: TRBV11-2; d_call: .; clone_size: .; j_call: TRBJ1-4; cdr3_nt: TGTGCCAGCAGCTTAGTTCCCCACAGGGACCCAACTAATGAAAAACTGTTTTTT; cdr3_aa: CASSLVPHRDPTNEKLFF
v_call: TRBV11-2; d_call: .; clone_size: .; j_call: TRBJ2-1; cdr3_nt: TGTGCCAGCAGCAGAGGGGGACGTTTCAATGAGCAGTTCTTC; cdr3_aa: CASSRGGRFNEQFF
v_call: TRBV9; d_call: .; clone_size: .; j_call: TRBJ2-5; cdr3_nt: TGTGCCAGCAGCGTAGTTTCAGGGTCTGGAGAGACCCAGTACTTC; cdr3_aa: CASSVVSGSGETQYF
v_call: TRBV5-1; d_call: .; clone_size: .; j_call: TRBJ2-5; cdr3_nt: TGCGCCAGCAGCTTGGGGCCGGGACAATCGGGTCAGACCCAGTACTTC; cdr3_aa: CASSLGPGQSGQTQYF
v_call: TRBV7-2; d_call: .; clone_size: .; j_call: TRBJ1-5; cdr3_nt: TGTGCCAGCAGCCCTCAAGGAAACAATCAGCCCCAGCATTTT; cdr3_aa: CASSPQGNNQPQHF
v_call: TRBV7-2; d_call: .; clone_size: .; j_call: TRBJ1-2; cdr3_nt: TGTGCCAGCAGCTTAGATCAGAGGGGATTTGGGGGTGGCTACACCTTC; cdr3_aa: CASSLDQRGFGGGYTF
v_call: TRBV2; d_call: .; clone_size: few; j_call: TRBJ1-2; cdr3_nt: TGTGCCTCCCACAGGGCTAACTATGGCTACACCTTC; cdr3_aa: CASHRANYGYTF
v_call: TRBV18; d_call: .; clone_size: .; j_call: TRBJ2-7; cdr3_nt: TGTGCCAGCTCAGTAGGGGCAGGAGAATACGAGCAGTACTTC; cdr3_aa: CASSVGAGEYEQYF
v_call: TRBV10-2; d_call: TRBD1; clone_size: .; j_call: TRBJ2-5; cdr3_nt: TGCGCCAGCAACTTACTGGGACAGCCAGGAGAGACCCAGTACTTC; cdr3_aa: CASNLLGQPGETQYF
v_call: TRBV30; d_call: TRBD2; clone_size: .; j_call: TRBJ2-2; cdr3_nt: TGTGCCTGGAGTGTACTAGCGTGGAACACCGGGGAGCTGTTTTTT; cdr3_aa: CAWSVLAWNTGELFF
v_call: TRBV7-2; d_call: .; clone_size: .; j_call: TRBJ2-1; cdr3_nt: TGTGCCAGCAGCTTAGTTCGGGGTGGGGCCTACAATGAGCAGTTCTTC; cdr3_aa: CASSLVRGGAYNEQFF
v_call: TRBV4-2; d_call: .; clone_size: .; j_call: TRBJ2-3; cdr3_nt: TGTGCCAGCAGCCAAGATACCCCGAGCCGCGGGGGCCGCACAGATACGCAGTATTTT; cdr3_aa: CASSQDTPSRGGRTDTQYF